This entry lists 4 T cell receptor beta chains sequenced from one sample in a study of blood T cell repertoires in COVID-19. Assay used: immunoSEQ multiplex PCR; TCRdb lists only in-frame clones, some missing. The sample holds some 380,000 clones, over 75% seen once. Sequenced sample: PBMCs or T cells enriched from blood (not recorded which). Every receptor here comes from a man aged 30 to 45 who had recovered from COVID-19.

J is TRBJ2-6 and V is TRBV12-2; the D segment call TRBD1 is taken from the table without a DNA check. TRBV12-2 is an annotated pseudogene. The CDR3 is 11 amino acids. CDR3 in amino acids: CASRFSNVLTF. In DNA form, the CDR3 reads TGTGCAAGTCGCTTTTCAAACGTCCTGACTTTC.

The chain uses TRBV23-1 and TRBJ2-5; a weak D match, TRBD2 (7 bases). TRBV23-1 belongs to the ORF category, with a function that is uncertain. V gave up 0 bases and J gave up 4 bases, with 15 bases separating them. There are 16 residues in the CDR3. CDR3 sequence (DNA): TGCGCCAGCAGTCAATCGGATTTGCGGGGGCTAGAGACCCAGTACTTC. This codes for CASSQSDLRGLETQYF.

V and J are TRBV7-2 and TRBJ2-2; TRBD1 is a possible D gene (6 bases). V was pared by 4 bases and J by 4 bases, with 10 bases between. The germline V gene encodes CDR1 SGHTA and CDR2 FQGNSA. The CDR3 runs 14 residues. This CDR3 is CASSSGVATGELFF. In DNA form, the CDR3 reads TGTGCCAGCAGCTCAGGGGTGGCCACCGGGGAGCTGTTTTTT.

J is TRBJ2-3 and V is TRBV7-2; D is undetermined. CDR1 is SGHTA, CDR2 FQGNSA, per germline. The CDR3 has 13 amino acids. Trimming took off 2 bases at V and 3 bases at J, with 6 bases between the two ends. CDR3 residues: CASSLSRTDTQYF. CDR3 DNA sequence: TGTGCCAGCAGCTTATCCAGAACAGATACGCAGTATTTT. Supplemented by reference TRBV7-2 and TRBJ2-3, the full variable domain reads GAGVSQSPSNKVTEKGKDVELRCDPISGHTALYWYRQSLGQGLEFLIYFQGNSAPDKSGLPSDRFSAERTGGSVSTLTIQRTQQEDSAVYLCASSLSRTDTQYFGPGTRLTVL.